Here is one T cell receptor beta chain with its context. The antigen is unknown. Germline values: CDR1 SQVTM, CDR2 ANQGSEA. V was shortened by 2 bases and J by 0 bases, with 8 bases between the two germline ends. CDR3 size: 15 residues. The data were obtained in a study of post-analysis software for immune sequencing data. The overall study: Recorded subtypes: relapsing-remitting, secondary progressive, progressive-relapsing; some patients unannotated.

The TCR beta cDNA libraries carried unique molecular identifiers. Yield was roughly 0.5 million cDNA molecules from approximately 0.91 to 9.4 million T cells. A single record per CDR3 protein comes from TCRdb applying MiXCR to the PCR reads. This repertoire shows more than 450,000 distinct CDR3 sequences, roughly 45% found once; its top ten account for roughly 1.8%. Findings and caveats of the study: Five or six TRBV segments (TRBV5-6, TRBV5-1 and TRBV20-1 among them) occurred more frequently in patients than in controls. Controls had significantly higher normalized Chao1 diversity than multiple sclerosis patients. By F measure, strong co-clustering occurred among samples prepared in the same batch.

The sequencing input was blood. This receptor was taken from a girl aged 10-17 years with multiple sclerosis. This sequence joins TRBV29-1 and TRBJ2-6; D remains unclear. The CDR3: CSVEIHTSGANVLTF. DNA for the CDR3: TGCAGCGTTGAAATTCATACCTCTGGGGCCAACGTCCTGACTTTC.